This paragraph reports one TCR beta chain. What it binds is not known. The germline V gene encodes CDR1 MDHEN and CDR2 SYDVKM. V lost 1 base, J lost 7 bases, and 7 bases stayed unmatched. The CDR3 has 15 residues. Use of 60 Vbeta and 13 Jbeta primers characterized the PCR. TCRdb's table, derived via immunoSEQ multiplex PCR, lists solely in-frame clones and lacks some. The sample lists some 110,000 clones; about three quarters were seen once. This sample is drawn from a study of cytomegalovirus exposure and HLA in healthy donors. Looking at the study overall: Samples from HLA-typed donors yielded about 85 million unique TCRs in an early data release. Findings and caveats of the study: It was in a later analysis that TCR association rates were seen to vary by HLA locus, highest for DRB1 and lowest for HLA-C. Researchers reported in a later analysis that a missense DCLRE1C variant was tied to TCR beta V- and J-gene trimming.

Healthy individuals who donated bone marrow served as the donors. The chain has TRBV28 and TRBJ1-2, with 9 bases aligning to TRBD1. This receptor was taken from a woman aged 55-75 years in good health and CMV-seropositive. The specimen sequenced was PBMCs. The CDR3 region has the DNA TGTGCCAGCAGTTTATCACAGGGGGCGCACGGTGGCTACACCTTC. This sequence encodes CASSLSQGAHGGYTF.